Below, 7 T cell receptor beta chains from the same sample are listed, as sequenced in a study of shared clonotypes between healthy human individuals. Method: immunoSEQ multiplex PCR; TCRdb's copy keeps in-frame clones and lacks some. Among about 1.1 million clones listed, roughly 77% were seen once. The material sequenced was memory CD4+ T cells from PBMCs. Noted subset: CD45RA-negative fraction. These receptor sequences come from a man aged 18 to 29 in good health. Some clones in this sample may be carry-over from other donors' samples.

The rearrangement uses TRBV7-2 and TRBJ1-4; D ambiguous. The CDR3 consists of 13 residues. V dropped 8 bases and J dropped 8 bases, with 15 bases sitting between them. CDR1 is SGHTA, CDR2 FQGNSA, per germline. In DNA form, the CDR3 reads TGTGCCAGCGCCAAAAACGGGTTGGAAAAACTGTTTTTT. Translating it yields CASAKNGLEKLFF.

The rearrangement links TRBV7-3 to TRBJ2-2; D tentatively fits TRBD1 or TRBD2 (5 bases each). The V end was cut by 6 bases, the J end by 0 bases, with 8 bases between. The CDR3 covers 14 residues. Germline loops: CDR1 SGHTA, CDR2 FQGTGA. This chain's CDR3 is CASRRGPNTGELFF. CDR3 DNA: TGTGCCAGCAGAAGGGGACCGAACACCGGGGAGCTGTTTTTT. The variable domain in full, with the rest retrieved from reference TRBV7-3 and TRBJ2-2, is GAGVSQTPSNKVTEKGKYVELRCDPISGHTALYWYRQSLGQGPEFLIYFQGTGAADDSGLPNDRFFAVRPEGSVSTLKIQRTERGDSAVYLCASRRGPNTGELFFGEGSRLTVL.

This clone was seen a handful of times. CDR3 coding DNA: TGTGCCAGCAGCTTAAGGTCCTTCTCCTACGAGCAGTACTTC. This translates into CASSLRSFSYEQYF. The chain has TRBV7-8 and TRBJ2-7; D is undetermined. Trimming left V 2 bases short and J 0 bases short, with 8 bases between. Germline V CDR1 and CDR2: SGHVS, FQNEAQ. The length of the CDR3 is 14 residues. Looking up the rest from reference TRBV7-8 and TRBJ2-7 gives the full variable domain: GAGVSQSPRYKVAKRGQDVALRCDPISGHVSLFWYQQALGQGPEFLTYFQNEAQLDKSGLPSDRFFAERPEGSVSTLKIQRTQQEDSAVYLCASSLRSFSYEQYFGPGTRLTVT.

The V call is TRBV28, the J call TRBJ1-4, with 7 bases matching TRBD1. Germline-derived CDR1 and CDR2 are MDHEN and SYDVKM. J lost 7 bases, V lost 4 bases, and 6 bases had no gene match. The CDR3 contains 14 residues. In DNA, the CDR3 is TGTGCCAGCAGTTGGCAGGGGGTAGGTGAAAAACTGTTTTTT. Amino acid sequence: CASSWQGVGEKLFF.

There are a few counts of this clone. V usage is TRBV5-1 and J usage is TRBJ2-2, with TRBD2 identical over 8 bases. From germline, CDR1 is SGHRS and CDR2 YFSETQ. The CDR3 sequence is 17 residues long. J lost 1 base, V lost 6 bases, and 11 bases had no gene match. Here the CDR3 DNA reads TGCGCCAGCACCAAATCAGCGGGAGTAGGGAACACCGGGGAGCTGTTTTTT. Amino acid sequence: CASTKSAGVGNTGELFF.

Details on this clone: Distinct nucleotide sequences in the sample also encode this CDR3. The CDR3 here is CASSLEGNTIYF. The CDR3 DNA reads TGCGCCAGCAGCTTGGAGGGAAACACCATATATTTT. The chain links TRBV5-1 to TRBJ1-3; D call uncertain. Germline-derived CDR1 and CDR2 are SGHRS and YFSETQ. This CDR3 spans 12 amino acids. Trimming left V 0 bases short and J 4 bases short, with 2 bases between.

The rearrangement joins TRBV5-4 to TRBJ2-1, with 7 bases fitting TRBD2. Trimming removed 4 bases from V and 2 bases from J; junction bases left unmatched: 9. This CDR3 spans 16 amino acids. In germline, CDR1 is SGHNT, CDR2 YYREEE (reference sequence). This CDR3 is CASSPLGGGAYNEQFF. In DNA, the CDR3 is TGTGCCAGCAGCCCCCTGGGGGGAGGGGCCTACAATGAGCAGTTCTTC.